This passage covers 4 T cell receptor beta chains from one sample sequenced in a study of T cell changes during pregnancy in multiple sclerosis. Clones were read by immunoSEQ multiplex PCR, and TCRdb kept only the in-frame ones, dropping some. The table records around 100,000 clones, about 90% of them present only once. Sequences were derived from peripheral blood, sampled in the third trimester of pregnancy. The receptor set was obtained from a female donor with multiple sclerosis, enrolled in a pregnancy study.

This sequence joins TRBV30 and TRBJ1-2; D possibly corresponds to TRBD1 (6 bases). V lost 5 bases and J lost 6, with 10 bases in between. Germline CDR1 GTSNPN, CDR2 SVGIG (reference sequence). This CDR3 is built from 11 residues. The CDR3 reads CAWEQGNGYTF. The CDR3 DNA is TGTGCCTGGGAACAGGGAAATGGCTACACCTTC. The full variable domain, completed using reference TRBV30 and TRBJ1-2, is SQTIHQWPATLVQPVGSPLSLECTVEGTSNPNLYWYRQAAGRGLQLLFYSVGIGQISSEVPQNLSASRPQDRQFILSSKKLLLSDSGFYLCAWEQGNGYTFGSGTRLTVV.

The CDR3 here is CASSQGAGGLQGGAFF. Written as DNA, the CDR3 is TGCGCCAGCAGCCAAGGGGCAGGGGGTCTTCAAGGTGGAGCTTTCTTT. The chain carries TRBV4-1 and TRBJ1-1; 7 bases are a match to TRBD1. Germline V gene data show CDR1 as MGHRA and CDR2 as YSYEKL. CDR3 length equals 16 residues. With V trimmed by 1 base and J by 10 bases, 15 bases remained unmatched.

The genes are TRBV5-1 and TRBJ1-1, with D possibly matching TRBD1 (5 bases). Germline CDR1 and CDR2: SGHRS and YFSETQ. The V end lost 1 base, the J end lost 3 bases, and 7 bases lay between the germline ends. The CDR3 is 13 residues long. CDR3 protein: CASSLSRDTEAFF. CDR3 DNA: TGCGCCAGCAGCTTGTCCAGGGACACTGAAGCTTTCTTT.

CDR3 sequence (DNA): TGTGCCAGCACTAGACAGGGGACCGGGGAGCTGTTTTTT. Translation gives CASTRQGTGELFF. This chain connects TRBV28 to TRBJ2-2, with 8 positions matching TRBD1. CDR3 length equals 13 residues. Trimming cost V 7 bases and J 5 bases; bases outside gene matches: 3. In germline, CDR1 is MDHEN, CDR2 SYDVKM. Full variable domain (outside the CDR3, taken from reference TRBV28 and TRBJ2-2): DVKVTQSSRYLVKRTGEKVFLECVQDMDHENMFWYRQDPGLGLRLIYFSYDVKMKEKGDIPEGYSVSREKKERFSLILESASTNQTSMYLCASTRQGTGELFFGEGSRLTVL.